This T cell receptor (beta chain) was sequenced in a study of blood T cell repertoires in COVID-19. This CDR3 has 17 amino acids. Measured with immunoSEQ multiplex PCR; TCRdb has only the in-frame clones, and not every one. The repertoire holds roughly 290,000 clones, with 70% to 90% as singletons. The chain carries TRBV1 and TRBJ1-2; the table's TRBD1 call for D was not verified on the DNA. TRBV1 is shown as a pseudogene. The sequenced sample consisted of PBMCs or T cells enriched from blood (not recorded which). The sequence was obtained from a man under 40 who had recovered from COVID-19. CDR3 nucleotide sequence: TGCACCAGCAGCCAAGTTTTTTGGACACCATCTAACTATGGCTACACCTTC. Translation gives CTSSQVFWTPSNYGYTF.